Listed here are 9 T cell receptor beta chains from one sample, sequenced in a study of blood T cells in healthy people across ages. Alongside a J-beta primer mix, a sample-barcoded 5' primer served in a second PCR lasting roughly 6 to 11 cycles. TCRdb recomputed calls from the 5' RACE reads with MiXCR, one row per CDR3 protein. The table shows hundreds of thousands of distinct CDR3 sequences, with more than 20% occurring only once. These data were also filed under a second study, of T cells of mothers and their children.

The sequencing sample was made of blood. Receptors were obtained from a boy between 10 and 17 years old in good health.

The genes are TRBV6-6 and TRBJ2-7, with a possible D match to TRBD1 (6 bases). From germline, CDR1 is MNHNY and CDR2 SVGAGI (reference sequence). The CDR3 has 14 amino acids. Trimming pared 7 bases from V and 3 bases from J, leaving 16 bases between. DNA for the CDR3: TGTGCCAGCACCCTAGAAGGGACAAACTACGAGCAGTACTTC. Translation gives CASTLEGTNYEQYF.

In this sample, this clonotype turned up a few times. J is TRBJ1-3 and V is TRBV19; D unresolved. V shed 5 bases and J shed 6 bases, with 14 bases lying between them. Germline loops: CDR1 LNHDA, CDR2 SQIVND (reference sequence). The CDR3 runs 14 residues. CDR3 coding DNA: TGTGCCAGTAGTTACCGGCAGACCCAAAACACCATATATTTT. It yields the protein CASSYRQTQNTIYF.

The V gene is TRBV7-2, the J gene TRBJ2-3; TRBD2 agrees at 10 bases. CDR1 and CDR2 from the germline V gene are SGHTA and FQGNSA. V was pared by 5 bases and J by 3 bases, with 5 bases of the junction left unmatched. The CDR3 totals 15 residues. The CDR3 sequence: CASSPLAGETDTQYF. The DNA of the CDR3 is TGTGCCAGCAGCCCCCTAGCGGGAGAGACAGATACGCAGTATTTT.

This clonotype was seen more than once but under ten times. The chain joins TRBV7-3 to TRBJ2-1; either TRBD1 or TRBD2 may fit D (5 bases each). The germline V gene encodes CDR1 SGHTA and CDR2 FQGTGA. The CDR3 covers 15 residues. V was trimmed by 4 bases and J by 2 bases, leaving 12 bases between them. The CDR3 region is CASSWGPGPYNEQFF. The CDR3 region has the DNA TGTGCCAGCAGCTGGGGCCCGGGACCCTACAATGAGCAGTTCTTC. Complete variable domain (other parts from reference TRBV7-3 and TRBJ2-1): GAGVSQTPSNKVTEKGKYVELRCDPISGHTALYWYRQSLGQGPEFLIYFQGTGAADDSGLPNDRFFAVRPEGSVSTLKIQRTERGDSAVYLCASSWGPGPYNEQFFGPGTRLTVL.

Written as DNA, the CDR3 is TGTGCCAGCAGCTTATTATTGCGGGGGGAGCAGTTCTTC. Translating it yields CASSLLLRGEQFF. The chain carries TRBV7-2 and TRBJ2-1; 7 nucleotides match TRBD2. V lost 2 bases, J lost 10 bases, and 5 bases stayed unmatched. The CDR3 is made up of 13 amino acids. Germline lookup yields CDR1 SGHTA and CDR2 FQGNSA.

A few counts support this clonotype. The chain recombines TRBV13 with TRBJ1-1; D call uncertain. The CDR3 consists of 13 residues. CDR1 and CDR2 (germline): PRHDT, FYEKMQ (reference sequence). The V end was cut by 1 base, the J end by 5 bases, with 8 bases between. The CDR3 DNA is TGTGCCAGCAGCTTAGACAGAACAACTGAAGCTTTCTTT. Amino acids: CASSLDRTTEAFF.

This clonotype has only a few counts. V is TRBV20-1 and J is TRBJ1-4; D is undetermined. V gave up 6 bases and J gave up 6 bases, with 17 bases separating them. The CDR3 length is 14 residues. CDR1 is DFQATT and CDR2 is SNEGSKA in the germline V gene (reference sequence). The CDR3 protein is CSALGAGYDEKLFF. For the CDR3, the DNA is TGCAGTGCGCTAGGCGCGGGGTATGATGAAAAACTGTTTTTT.

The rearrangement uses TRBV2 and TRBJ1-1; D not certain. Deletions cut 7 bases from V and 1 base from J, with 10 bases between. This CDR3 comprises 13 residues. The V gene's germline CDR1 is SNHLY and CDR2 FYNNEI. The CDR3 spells CASKREANTEAFF. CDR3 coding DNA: TGTGCCAGCAAGCGGGAGGCGAACACTGAAGCTTTCTTT.

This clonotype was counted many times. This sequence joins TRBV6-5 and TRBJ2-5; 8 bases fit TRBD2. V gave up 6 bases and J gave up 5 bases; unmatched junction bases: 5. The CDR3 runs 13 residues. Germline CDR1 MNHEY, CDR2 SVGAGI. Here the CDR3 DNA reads TGTGCCAGCAGCGGGGGGGTTCATGAGACCCAGTACTTC. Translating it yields CASSGGVHETQYF.